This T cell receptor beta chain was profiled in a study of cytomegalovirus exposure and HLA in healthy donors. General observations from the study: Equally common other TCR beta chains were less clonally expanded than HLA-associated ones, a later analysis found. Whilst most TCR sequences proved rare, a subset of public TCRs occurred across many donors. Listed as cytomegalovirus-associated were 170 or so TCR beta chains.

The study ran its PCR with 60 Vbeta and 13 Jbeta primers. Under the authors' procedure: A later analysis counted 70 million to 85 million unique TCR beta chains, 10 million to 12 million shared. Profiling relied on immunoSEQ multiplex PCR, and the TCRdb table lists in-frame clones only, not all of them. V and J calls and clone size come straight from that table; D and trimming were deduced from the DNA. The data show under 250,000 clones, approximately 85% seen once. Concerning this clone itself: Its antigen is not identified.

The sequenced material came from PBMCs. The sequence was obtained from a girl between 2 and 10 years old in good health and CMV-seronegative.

CDR3 loop: CASSPKTGLETQYF. CDR3 bases: TGTGCCAGCAGCCCGAAAACAGGGTTGGAGACCCAGTACTTC. V gene TRBV5-6 combines with J gene TRBJ2-5; the D gene is possibly TRBD1 (6 bases). The CDR3 extends over 14 amino acids. Trimming cost V 4 bases and J 5 bases, with 15 bases left between them. Germline-derived CDR1 and CDR2 are SGHDT and YYEEEE.